The TCR beta chain described here comes from a study of control samples from healthy donors and cancer patients. The assay was immunoSEQ multiplex PCR, and TCRdb's table has in-frame clones only and misses some. The profile shows 22,000 or so clones, around 90% of them singletons. Germline assignment: CDR1 MDHEN and CDR2 SYDVKM. This CDR3 comprises 16 residues. J was trimmed by 1 base and V by 3 bases; bases with no gene match: 6. The clonotype was recovered from a woman aged 55-69 years with head and neck cancer. The chain recombines TRBV28 with TRBJ2-5; 9 nucleotides agree with TRBD2. The source material was PBMCs. CDR3: CASSFPLAGPQETQYF. The CDR3 DNA reads TGTGCCAGCAGTTTCCCTCTAGCGGGGCCCCAAGAGACCCAGTACTTC.